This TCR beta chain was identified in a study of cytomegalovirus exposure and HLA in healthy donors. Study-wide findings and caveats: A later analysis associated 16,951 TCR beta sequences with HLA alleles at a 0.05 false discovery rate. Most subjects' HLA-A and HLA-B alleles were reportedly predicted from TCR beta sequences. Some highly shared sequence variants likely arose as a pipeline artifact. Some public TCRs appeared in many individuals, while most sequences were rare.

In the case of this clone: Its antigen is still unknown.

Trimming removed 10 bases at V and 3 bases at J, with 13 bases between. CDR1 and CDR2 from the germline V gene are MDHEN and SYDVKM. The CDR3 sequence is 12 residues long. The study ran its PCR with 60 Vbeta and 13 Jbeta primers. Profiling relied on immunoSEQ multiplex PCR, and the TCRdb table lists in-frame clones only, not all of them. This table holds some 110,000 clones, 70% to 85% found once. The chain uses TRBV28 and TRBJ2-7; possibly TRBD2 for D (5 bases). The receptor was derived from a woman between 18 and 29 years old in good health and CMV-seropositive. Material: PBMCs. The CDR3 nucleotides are TGTGCCACCCGGACTGGCCTCTACGAGCAGTACTTC. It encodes CATRTGLYEQYF.